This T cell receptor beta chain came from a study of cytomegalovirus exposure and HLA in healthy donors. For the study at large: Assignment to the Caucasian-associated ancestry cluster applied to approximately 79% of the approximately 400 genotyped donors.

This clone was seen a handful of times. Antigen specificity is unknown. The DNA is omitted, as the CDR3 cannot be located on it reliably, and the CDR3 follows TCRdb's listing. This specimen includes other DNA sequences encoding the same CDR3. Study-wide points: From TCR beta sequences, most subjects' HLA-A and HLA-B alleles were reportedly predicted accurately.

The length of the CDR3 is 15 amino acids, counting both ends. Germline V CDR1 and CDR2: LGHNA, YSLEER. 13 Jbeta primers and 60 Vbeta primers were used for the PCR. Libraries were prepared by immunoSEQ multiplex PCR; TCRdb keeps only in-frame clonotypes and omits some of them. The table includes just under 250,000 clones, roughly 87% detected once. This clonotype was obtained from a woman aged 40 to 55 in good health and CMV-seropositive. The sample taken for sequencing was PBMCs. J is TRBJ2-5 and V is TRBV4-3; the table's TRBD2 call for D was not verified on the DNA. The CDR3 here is CASSQGTSGQETQYF.